A single sample is the source of the 29 T cell receptor beta chains below, sequenced in a study of identical twins. TCRdb re-called the 5' RACE reads with MiXCR, one entry per CDR3 protein. The sample has approximately 530,000 distinct CDR3 sequences; 20% to 25% are singletons. These data were likewise used in another study, on yellow fever vaccine responses in identical twins.

The sample taken for sequencing was CD4+ T cells sorted from blood. Source of these receptors: a woman aged 18-29 years in good health.

This clonotype was observed a few times. The V call is TRBV3-1, the J call TRBJ2-5, with D perhaps matching TRBD1 or TRBD2 (5 bases each). The ends were cut back, 1 base at V and 2 bases at J, with 8 bases in the middle. The CDR3 runs to 14 residues. CDR1 is LGHDT and CDR2 is YNNKEL in the germline V gene (reference sequence). The CDR3 loop reads CASSQVGEQETQYF. CDR3 in DNA: TGTGCCAGCAGCCAAGTAGGGGAGCAAGAGACCCAGTACTTC.

V and J are TRBV2 and TRBJ2-4; unclear D gene. This CDR3 has 16 amino acids. Trimming pared 0 bases from V and 6 bases from J, leaving 15 bases between. The germline CDR1 and CDR2 sequences are SNHLY and FYNNEI. CDR3 in amino acids: CASSEAMTRAANIQYF. CDR3 DNA: TGTGCCAGCAGTGAAGCAATGACCCGGGCCGCAAACATTCAGTACTTC.

CDR3 residues: CASKRPGGSSGELFF. CDR3 coding DNA: TGTGCCAGCAAAAGGCCAGGGGGATCTTCCGGGGAGCTGTTTTTT. The V call is TRBV2, the J call TRBJ2-2, with 7 bases identical to TRBD1. There are 15 residues in the CDR3. Per germline, CDR1 SNHLY and CDR2 FYNNEI. Losses at the gene ends were 7 bases for V and 6 bases for J; bases not matched to a gene: 11.

This clonotype was counted only a few times. This chain uses TRBV3-1 with TRBJ2-2, with TRBD2 matching 8 bases. Germline lookup yields CDR1 LGHDT and CDR2 YNNKEL (reference sequence). V was pared by 4 bases and J by 3 bases, with 13 bases of the junction left unmatched. This CDR3 is 18 amino acids long. The CDR3 loop reads CASSRKRKTSVDTGELFF. The CDR3 region has the DNA TGTGCCAGCAGCCGAAAGAGGAAGACTAGCGTCGACACCGGGGAGCTGTTTTTT.

The V and J genes are TRBV20-1 and TRBJ2-1, with unresolved D. This CDR3 is 17 amino acids long. The ends were cut back, 3 bases at V and 0 bases at J, with 18 bases in the middle. The germline V gene has CDR1 DFQATT and CDR2 SNEGSKA (reference sequence). CDR3: CSASPRLAPASYNEQFF. CDR3 sequence (DNA): TGCAGTGCTAGCCCCCGGTTGGCTCCAGCCTCCTACAATGAGCAGTTCTTC.

V usage is TRBV10-1 and J usage is TRBJ2-1, with 9 positions matching TRBD2. With 5 bases clipped from V and 4 bases from J, the junction kept 6 bases outside the gene matches. In germline, CDR1 is WNHNN, CDR2 SYGVQD (reference sequence). This CDR3 is 15 amino acids long. The CDR3 is CASSSGTSHYNEQFF. The DNA of the CDR3 is TGCGCCAGCAGTTCCGGGACTAGCCATTACAATGAGCAGTTCTTC.

This chain links TRBV11-2 with TRBJ2-1; 12 positions match TRBD2. The length of the CDR3 is 14 residues. Per the germline V gene, CDR1 is SGHAT and CDR2 is FQNNGV. With V trimmed by 1 base and J by 14 bases, 6 bases remained unmatched. This chain's CDR3 is CASSLGLAGESKFF. CDR3 in DNA: TGTGCCAGCAGCTTAGGACTAGCGGGAGAATCTAAGTTCTTC.

This clonotype was picked up a small number of times. The chain carries TRBV6-4 and TRBJ2-1; D might be TRBD2 (5 bases). CDR1 is MRHNA, CDR2 SNTAGT, per germline. CDR3 size: 12 residues. V was trimmed by 4 bases and J by 10 bases, leaving 11 bases between them. CDR3 sequence: CASSAGLGEQFF. As DNA, the CDR3 is TGTGCCAGCAGTGCGGGGTTGGGGGAGCAGTTCTTC.

The V call is TRBV24-1, the J call TRBJ2-2; a weak D match, TRBD2 (5 bases). The V and J ends lost 3 bases and 3 bases respectively, with 10 bases between them. Per the germline V gene, CDR1 is KGHDR and CDR2 is SFDVKD. CDR3 size: 15 residues. CDR3 amino acids: CATSDSGWDTGELFF. The CDR3 DNA reads as TGTGCCACCAGTGATAGCGGATGGGACACCGGGGAGCTGTTTTTT.

This clonotype was counted between two and nine times. The genes are TRBV3-1 and TRBJ2-7; maybe TRBD1 (6 bases). The V and J ends lost 4 bases and 0 bases respectively, with 16 bases between them. The germline gives CDR1 LGHDT, CDR2 YNNKEL (reference sequence). This CDR3 is 16 amino acids long. CDR3 DNA sequence: TGTGCCAGCAGCCGGGGAAACTCGGGACACTCCTACGAGCAGTACTTC. It encodes CASSRGNSGHSYEQYF.

This clonotype was seen more than once but under ten times. The chain joins TRBV24-1 to TRBJ2-3; D tentatively reads TRBD1 or TRBD2 (6 bases each). CDR1 is KGHDR, CDR2 SFDVKD, per germline. Trimming left V 1 base short and J 0 bases short, with 10 bases between. CDR3 size: 16 residues. As DNA, the CDR3 is TGTGCCACCAGTGATTTTAGGGGGGCTAGCACAGATACGCAGTATTTT. Encoded protein: CATSDFRGASTDTQYF.

V is TRBV6-5 and J is TRBJ2-3, with D unresolved. Trimming removed 2 bases from V and 1 base from J, with 10 bases in between. Germline CDR1 and CDR2: MNHEY and SVGAGI. There are 15 residues in the CDR3. In DNA form, the CDR3 reads TGTGCCAGCAGTTACATGAACGGTCGCACAGATACGCAGTATTTT. Translated: CASSYMNGRTDTQYF.

The V call is TRBV20-1, the J call TRBJ1-4; tentatively, D is TRBD1 (6 bases). V lost 3 bases and J lost 7, with 12 bases in between. Germline-derived CDR1 and CDR2 are DFQATT and SNEGSKA (reference sequence). CDR3 length: 13 residues. The CDR3 nucleotides are TGCAGTGCTAGCTTGCAGGGGAGTGAAAAACTGTTTTTT. This encodes CSASLQGSEKLFF.

This clonotype appeared a few times. The DNA for the CDR3 is TGTGCCAGCAGTTACGGTGGTTTAGCGGGAGATCCCGCGAGATACAATGAGCAGTTCTTC. Translation: CASSYGGLAGDPARYNEQFF. The rearrangement joins TRBV6-2 or TRBV6-3 to TRBJ2-1; 9 bases fit TRBD2. V shed 2 bases and J 4 bases; nucleotides not matched to a gene: 18. The CDR3 has 20 amino acids. Germline V gene data show CDR1 as MNHEY and CDR2 as SVGEGT.

V gene TRBV10-3 combines with J gene TRBJ2-2, with a weak D call TRBD1 (5 bases). This CDR3 spans 14 amino acids. Trimming took off 6 bases at V and 6 bases at J, with 14 bases between the two ends. Germline CDR1 ENHRY, CDR2 SYGVKD. In DNA, the CDR3 is TGTGCCATCAGCCTTGCAGGGAAGGCCGGGGAGCTGTTTTTT. The encoded protein is CAISLAGKAGELFF.

The CDR3 coding sequence is TGTGCCAGCAGCTGGGGACTAGCGGAGAATGAGCAGTTCTTC. The encoded protein is CASSWGLAENEQFF. The genes are TRBV7-9 and TRBJ2-1; 11 positions match TRBD2. The germline CDR1 and CDR2 sequences are SEHNR and FQNEAQ (reference sequence). The CDR3 is 14 amino acids. V lost 4 bases and J lost 7; bases outside the gene matches: 3.

This clonotype was seen ten or more times. This sequence joins TRBV5-1 and TRBJ1-5; D gene unclear. The CDR3 length is 13 residues. V was cut by 5 bases and J by 0 bases, with 6 bases left in between. Germline-derived CDR1 and CDR2 are SGHRS and YFSETQ. CDR3 in DNA: TGCGCCAGCAGGAGGGATAGCAATCAGCCCCAGCATTTT. Its translation: CASRRDSNQPQHF.

J is TRBJ2-1 and V is TRBV24-1; D tentatively fits TRBD1 or TRBD2 (5 bases each). The CDR3 has 15 residues. Germline loops: CDR1 KGHDR, CDR2 SFDVKD. V lost 2 bases and J lost 4, with 11 bases in between. CDR3 DNA: TGTGCCACCAGTGATTCCTCGGGGCGGTACAATGAGCAGTTCTTC. Translating it yields CATSDSSGRYNEQFF.

J is TRBJ2-7 and V is TRBV14; D tentatively reads TRBD1 or TRBD2 (5 bases each). Germline CDR1 is SGHDN and CDR2 is FVKESK. The V end lost 3 bases, the J end lost 7 bases, and 7 bases lay between the germline ends. The CDR3 spans 11 residues. The CDR3: CASSQGPEQYF. The CDR3 region has the DNA TGTGCCAGCAGCCAGGGACCGGAGCAGTACTTC.

V usage is TRBV18 and J usage is TRBJ2-2, with TRBD1 matching over 8 bases. Germline V gene lookup returns CDR1 KGHSH and CDR2 LQKENI. The trim removed 2 bases at V and 7 bases at J, leaving 3 bases unmatched. There are 14 residues in the CDR3. CDR3 sequence reads: CASSPRTGIGELFF. CDR3 bases: TGTGCCAGCTCACCAAGGACAGGGATCGGGGAGCTGTTTTTT.

V is TRBV20-1 and J is TRBJ2-5; possibly TRBD2 for D (5 bases). V was clipped by 3 bases and J by 4 bases, with 15 bases between them. The CDR3 sequence is 14 residues long. Germline V gene lookup returns CDR1 DFQATT and CDR2 SNEGSKA (reference sequence). The CDR3 DNA is TGCAGTGCTAGGCTGGTCCTGCGGGCAGAGACCCAGTACTTC. It specifies CSARLVLRAETQYF.

This clonotype has just a few counts. This chain connects TRBV5-1 to TRBJ2-4; D gene ambiguous. Trimming took 0 bases from V and 4 from J, leaving 14 bases between them. Germline-derived CDR1 and CDR2 are SGHRS and YFSETQ. CDR3 length: 16 residues. Written as DNA, the CDR3 is TGCGCCAGCAGCTTGGAAAGGATTTCCCGGAAAAACATTCAGTACTTC. This sequence encodes CASSLERISRKNIQYF.

The V call is TRBV18, the J call TRBJ2-1; a weak D match, TRBD1 (6 bases). Trimming left V 3 bases short and J 3 bases short, with 9 bases between. Germline V CDR1 and CDR2: KGHSH, LQKENI. CDR3 length equals 14 residues. The CDR3 reads CASSPTGFYNEQFF. The CDR3 DNA follows: TGTGCCAGCTCACCGACAGGTTTCTACAATGAGCAGTTCTTC.

The V and J genes are TRBV19 and TRBJ2-2; D possibly corresponds to TRBD2 (6 bases). The CDR3 covers 14 residues. CDR1 and CDR2 (germline): LNHDA, SQIVND (reference sequence). Trimming cost V 1 base and J 4 bases, with 7 bases left between them. The CDR3 loop reads CASSIGGVTGELFF. CDR3 DNA: TGTGCCAGTAGTATAGGCGGGGTCACCGGGGAGCTGTTTTTT.

The chain uses TRBV6-1 and TRBJ1-1; a possible D gene is TRBD1 (5 bases). Per germline, CDR1 MNHNS and CDR2 SASEGT. The V gene lost 10 bases and the J gene lost 0 bases, with 21 bases spanning the gap. The CDR3 runs to 16 residues. The CDR3 nucleotides are TGTGCCACCACCCCCCCCTCAGGGTACTTGAACACTGAAGCTTTCTTT. Protein sequence: CATTPPSGYLNTEAFF.

The table lists this clonotype with a few counts. The chain employs TRBV28 and TRBJ1-4; 7 nucleotides align to TRBD1. Trimming at V came to 8 bases and at J to 6 bases, leaving 15 bases not matched to a gene. The CDR3 runs 16 residues. From germline, CDR1 is MDHEN and CDR2 SYDVKM. Written as DNA, the CDR3 is TGTGCCAGCGTGCCAAGTTTCGGGGACAGCGATGAAAAACTGTTTTTT. Encoded protein: CASVPSFGDSDEKLFF.

This clonotype was detected many times. The rearrangement joins TRBV20-1 to TRBJ2-1; 10 bases are a match to TRBD2. V lost 0 bases to trimming and J lost 5 bases; unmatched junction nucleotides: 1. The CDR3 spans 14 residues. The germline gives CDR1 DFQATT, CDR2 SNEGSKA (reference sequence). CDR3 in DNA: TGCAGTGCTAGAGATCTAGCGGGAGACAATGAGCAGTTCTTC. Translating it yields CSARDLAGDNEQFF.

The chain uses TRBV4-1 and TRBJ2-1; TRBD2 agrees at 7 bases. The V gene end was trimmed by 4 bases and the J gene end by 8 bases; junction bases not matched to a gene: 11. This CDR3 region has 15 residues. Germline values: CDR1 MGHRA, CDR2 YSYEKL. The CDR3 nucleotides read TGCGCCAGCAGCCCCACTGGCGGGAGAAGGCATGAGCAGTTCTTC. Protein sequence: CASSPTGGRRHEQFF.

V usage is TRBV6-5 and J usage is TRBJ1-2; a possible D gene is TRBD1 (5 bases). Deletions cut 0 bases from V and 4 bases from J, with 12 bases between. Germline CDR1 is MNHEY and CDR2 is SVGAGI. There are 15 residues in the CDR3. The DNA of the CDR3 is TGTGCCAGCAGTTACTCAGGACGGGGGATCTATGGCTACACCTTC. Protein product: CASSYSGRGIYGYTF.